These T cell receptor beta chains were read from a single sample in a study of T cells in localized non-small cell lung cancer. The repertoire was sequenced with immunoSEQ multiplex PCR; TCRdb's copy has only in-frame clones and lacks some. This sample carries 1,200 to 1,500 clones, almost 40% of them seen once, and the ten largest clones take under 25%. The sample consisted of lung tumor tissue, taken before any cancer treatment. The receptors stem from a woman aged 40-69 years with stage II squamous cell lung carcinoma. Both conserved end residues are part of each CDR3. Each record gives: V gene, J gene, clone size, CDR3 protein. Not all rows give a size; the values are once, few, many and, for expanded clones, a class.

>TRBV6-8|TRBJ1-1|few
CASSDSREGSSEAFF
>TRBV6-8|TRBJ2-7|-
CASRNPGTYEQYF
>TRBV29-1|TRBJ1-2|-
CSVGPVPANYGYTF
>TRBV30|TRBJ2-2|few
CAWSPPGELFF
>TRBV19|TRBJ1-2|-
CASSIRGPGSDGYTF
>TRBV18|TRBJ1-2|-
CASSPDNYGYTF
>TRBV9|TRBJ1-3|few
CASSVGTSSGNTIYF
>TRBV5-1|TRBJ1-4|few
CASSIDRGRSEKLFF
>TRBV19|TRBJ1-1|-
CVSSIYTNTEAFF
>TRBV12-5|TRBJ2-5|-
CASGLGTGLETQYF
>TRBV19|TRBJ1-3|-
CASKNVNPGEGGNTIYF
>TRBV28|TRBJ1-1|-
CASSLWSGKDTEAFF
>TRBV6-8|TRBJ1-1|few
CASSSPGQGLRGTEAFF
>TRBV11-3|TRBJ2-2|medium-sized
CASSPGGWRVNTGELFF
>TRBV28|TRBJ2-1|-
CASSPGLGSYNEQFF
>TRBV6-8|TRBJ2-7|-
CASSYSRTGDNDFF
>TRBV30|TRBJ2-4|-
CALLLAGDDIQYF
>TRBV1|TRBJ1-5|few
CASSPVGHNQPQHF
>TRBV18|TRBJ2-7|-
CASSPSWGTYEQYF
>TRBV12-5|TRBJ2-1|few
CASGAGTGRYNEQFF
>TRBV29-1|TRBJ2-7|-
CSVGSRAAYEQYF
>TRBV30|TRBJ2-7|few
CAWSAGLGDRVSEQYF